A selection of T cell receptor beta chains follows, all from one sample in a study of OX40 agonist ivuxolimab in advanced cancers. The protocol was immunoSEQ multiplex PCR, while the TCRdb copy is restricted to in-frame clones and leaves out a portion. The sample lists just over 35,000 clones, 84% occurring once. This sample comprised CD4+ or CD8+ T cells sorted from blood, obtained in a trial of the OX40 agonist ivuxolimab. These receptors all come from an adult with an advanced solid tumor such as melanoma, head and neck, liver or kidney cancer. Both conserved end residues are trimmed from each CDR3. Size values are once, few and many counts, or a class for expanded clones, and some rows have none.

ASSPYSLARDSTGELF TRBJ2-2 TRBV18 .
ASSLDRGRFSYEQY TRBJ2-7 TRBV28 .
ASRTSGNIQY TRBJ2-4 TRBV28 once
ASSLNTGELF TRBJ2-2 TRBV19 .
ASMELAGGGGQY TRBJ2-7 TRBV2 few
ATSRARPGQGVNIQY TRBJ2-4 TRBV15 few
ASSRPPSGGAGYEQY TRBJ2-7 TRBV7-2 .
ATSGWREKEDTQY TRBJ2-3 TRBV15 .
ASSPGGRNTEAF TRBJ1-1 TRBV9 .
ASSQEGTYGYT TRBJ1-2 TRBV4-1 .
ASYQGVGFEQY TRBJ2-7 TRBV6-5 medium-sized
ASSLWVGGGF TRBJ2-1 TRBV28 .
ASSLEAGQRDEQF TRBJ2-1 TRBV5-1 once
ASSFFGGFTDTQY TRBJ2-3 TRBV27 .
ASSLGGGLVPYEQY TRBJ2-7 TRBV7-8 .
ASSLLADRVGYT TRBJ1-2 TRBV11-2 .